A selection of T cell receptor beta chains follows, all from one sample in a study of long-term antiretroviral therapy in people with HIV. TCRdb's table, derived via immunoSEQ multiplex PCR, lists solely in-frame clones and lacks some. Among 20,000 to 25,000 clones listed, around four fifths were seen once. The sequenced sample was unsorted PBMCs, obtained 4 years after starting antiretroviral therapy. These receptors were taken from a man aged 18 to 30 with HIV. CDR3s include the opening cysteine and the closing phenylalanine or tryptophan. Each record gives: V gene, D gene, clone size, J gene, CDR3 DNA, CDR3 protein. A D gene is named only where the DNA matches it firmly. Where a row states a size, it is once, few, many or the class of an expanded clone; other rows omit it.

TRBV6-6	-	-	TRBJ1-4	TGTGCCAGCAGTTATATAAACGAAAAACTGTTTTTT	CASSYINEKLFF
TRBV5-1	-	-	TRBJ2-3	TGCGCCAGCAGCTTGGTATCGGGGAGCACAGATACGCAGTATTTT	CASSLVSGSTDTQYF
TRBV28	-	-	TRBJ1-2	TGTGCCAGTCTTACTCCTAATGACAGCTATGGCTACACCTTC	CASLTPNDSYGYTF
TRBV18	-	-	TRBJ2-1	TGTGCCAGCTCACCAAAGGACAATGAGCAGTTCTTC	CASSPKDNEQFF
TRBV28	-	-	TRBJ2-5	TGTGCCAGCAGTTTTGGGACAAAAGAGACCCAGTACTTC	CASSFGTKETQYF
TRBV29-1	TRBD2	-	TRBJ2-2	TGCAGCGTAGGGCGGGGGGCGATGGACACCGGGGAGCTGTTTTTT	CSVGRGAMDTGELFF
TRBV5-4	TRBD1	-	TRBJ1-6	TGTGCCTTCCGGCAGCTTGCGGGACAGATGGATTCACCCCTCCACTTT	CAFRQLAGQMDSPLHF
TRBV5-6	-	-	TRBJ1-2	TGTGCCAGCAGCCCGGGTGCATCTCTCCGGACTGATGGCTACACCTTC	CASSPGASLRTDGYTF
TRBV5-6	-	-	TRBJ2-2	TGTGCCAGCAGTCTTAGACAGTGGAACACCGGGGAGCTGTTTTTT	CASSLRQWNTGELFF
TRBV7-2	-	-	TRBJ2-3	TGTGCCAGCAGCTTAGCGTCCGGCCCGACCGATACGCAGTATTTT	CASSLASGPTDTQYF
TRBV7-9	-	-	TRBJ2-5	TGTGCCAGCAGCTTAGGGGAGGAGTGGGCAGAGACCCAGTACTTC	CASSLGEEWAETQYF
TRBV5-1	TRBD1	-	TRBJ1-4	TGCGCCAGCAGCCCAACCCGGACAGGGGGTGAAAAACTGTTTTTT	CASSPTRTGGEKLFF
TRBV2	-	-	TRBJ2-3	TGTGCCAGCAGTGGGAGGGGGGCTGCAGATACGCAGTATTTT	CASSGRGAADTQYF
TRBV27	-	-	TRBJ1-1	TGTGCCAGCAGTTTTGCCGGAGTGAACACTGAAGCTTTCTTT	CASSFAGVNTEAFF
TRBV7-2	-	once	TRBJ1-1	TGTGCCAGCAGCTTTGCTGTGAACACTGAAGCTTTCTTT	CASSFAVNTEAFF
TRBV5-1	-	-	TRBJ1-4	TGCGCCAGCAGCTTGGGACGAAGTAATGAAAAACTGTTTTTT	CASSLGRSNEKLFF
TRBV10-3	-	-	TRBJ1-1	TGTGCCATCAGTGATGGAGTCGATGAAGCTTTCTTT	CAISDGVDEAFF
TRBV2	TRBD1	-	TRBJ1-3	TGTGCCAGCACCGCACAGGGGACATCTGGAAACACCATATATTTT	CASTAQGTSGNTIYF
TRBV28	TRBD1	-	TRBJ1-5	TGTGCCAGCAGATCCCACAGGGGGCGTCCTTATAGCAATCAGCCCCAGCATTTT	CASRSHRGRPYSNQPQHF
TRBV28	-	-	TRBJ2-7	TGTGCCAGCAGGGCCCTAAGCAAGCAGTACTTC	CASRALSKQYF
TRBV5-1	-	-	TRBJ2-2	TGCGCCAGCATCGGGGAAGCTTCGAACACCGGGGAGCTGTTTTTT	CASIGEASNTGELFF
TRBV9	TRBD1	-	TRBJ1-1	TGTGCCAGCAACCTACAGGGGACTGTGGGCACTGAAGCTTTCTTT	CASNLQGTVGTEAFF
TRBV2	TRBD2	-	TRBJ2-2	TGTGCCAGCAGTGAAGCGGGCGGGGGGCTTTTACCGAGGGAGCTGTTTTTT	CASSEAGGGLLPRELFF
TRBV7-9	-	-	TRBJ2-7	TGTGCCAGCAGCTCCCCCAACACGTCCCACGAGCAGTACTTC	CASSSPNTSHEQYF
TRBV5-6	-	-	TRBJ2-2	TGTGCCAGCAGCTTGCTGGGACAGAACACCGGGGAGCTGTTTTTT	CASSLLGQNTGELFF
TRBV10-3	-	-	TRBJ1-2	TGTGCCATCGGCCCGGAGGCAGGGAAAGACTATGGCTACACCTTC	CAIGPEAGKDYGYTF
TRBV28	TRBD1	-	TRBJ1-1	TGTGCCAGCAGTTTCACAAGACGACAGGGGAGCTTT	CASSFTRRQGSF
TRBV2	-	-	TRBJ2-1	TGTGCCAGCAGCAGCACCGGGACAATCTACAATGAGCAGTTCTTC	CASSSTGTIYNEQFF
TRBV7-3	-	-	TRBJ1-1	TGTGCCAGCAGCCTCTCGGGGGGGCGGACTGAAGCTTTCTTT	CASSLSGGRTEAFF
TRBV14	-	-	TRBJ2-3	TGTGCCAGCAGCCAAGATCCAGTCATAACAGATACGCAGTATTTT	CASSQDPVITDTQYF
TRBV11-1	-	-	TRBJ1-1	TGTGCCAGCAGCCTCGTTGGCACCCAAGGCACTGAAGCTTTCTTT	CASSLVGTQGTEAFF
TRBV27	-	-	TRBJ1-2	TGTGCCAGCAGTGGCGGAGACTATGGCTACACCTTC	CASSGGDYGYTF
TRBV7-3	-	-	TRBJ1-1	TGTGCCAGCAGCTCACTGCGGGGTACTGAAGCTTTCTTT	CASSSLRGTEAFF
TRBV10-3	TRBD2	-	TRBJ2-2	TGTGCCATCAGTGTTATAGCGGGGGGCCTCACCGGGGAGCTGTTTTTT	CAISVIAGGLTGELFF
TRBV4-1	TRBD1	-	TRBJ1-2	TGCGCCAGCAGCCCACTTTACAGGGGAGATGGCTACACCTTC	CASSPLYRGDGYTF
TRBV28	-	-	TRBJ2-3	TGTGCCAGCAGTTTATCCAGGGGTTTCACAGATACGCAGTATTTT	CASSLSRGFTDTQYF
TRBV6-5	TRBD1	-	TRBJ2-2	TGTGCCAGCAGTCGAAACAGGGGTGGTACCGGGGAGCTGTTTTTT	CASSRNRGGTGELFF
TRBV7-9	-	-	TRBJ1-2	TGTGCCAGCAGCGGATGGACGCTCGTGGGCAACTATGGCTACACCTTC	CASSGWTLVGNYGYTF
TRBV28	-	-	TRBJ1-5	TGTGCCAGCAGTTTAATAGATCAGGGGATCGAGCAGCCCCAGCATTTT	CASSLIDQGIEQPQHF
TRBV19	TRBD1	-	TRBJ2-2	TGTGCCAGTAGGCAAGGGGGCTTACGGGAGCTGTTTTTT	CASRQGGLRELFF
TRBV29-1	-	-	TRBJ1-1	TGCAGCGTAGCGGGACGCTTGAACACTGAAGCTTTCTTT	CSVAGRLNTEAFF